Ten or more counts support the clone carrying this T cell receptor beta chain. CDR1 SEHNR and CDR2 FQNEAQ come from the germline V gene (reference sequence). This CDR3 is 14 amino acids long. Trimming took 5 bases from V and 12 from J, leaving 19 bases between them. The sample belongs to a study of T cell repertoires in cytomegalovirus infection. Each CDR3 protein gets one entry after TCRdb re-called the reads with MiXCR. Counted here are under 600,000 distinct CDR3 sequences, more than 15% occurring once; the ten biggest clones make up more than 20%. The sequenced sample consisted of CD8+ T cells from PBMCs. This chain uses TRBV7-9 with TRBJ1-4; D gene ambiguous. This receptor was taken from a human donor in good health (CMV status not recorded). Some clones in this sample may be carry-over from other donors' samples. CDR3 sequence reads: CASSPQDPLAELFF. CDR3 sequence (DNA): TGTGCCAGCAGCCCCCAGGACCCCCTCGCGGAACTGTTTTTT.